Shown below are 31 T cell receptor beta chains from a single sample sequenced in a study of cytomegalovirus exposure and HLA in healthy donors. Use of 60 Vbeta and 13 Jbeta primers characterized the PCR. Clones were sequenced by immunoSEQ multiplex PCR, and TCRdb holds only the in-frame ones, with some missing. Altogether 200,000 or so clones are present, 60% to 80% being singletons, with the ten largest covering approximately 3.9%. Sequenced: PBMCs. Every receptor here comes from a male donor in good health and CMV-seronegative.

The chain employs TRBV9 and TRBJ2-3; possibly TRBD2 for D (5 bases). This CDR3 has 12 amino acids. V lost 2 bases, J lost 6 bases, and 7 bases lay in between. Germline CDR1 and CDR2: SGDLS and YYNGEE. DNA of the CDR3: TGTGCCAGCAGCGTTAGCGCCGATACGCAGTATTTT. Translated, it gives CASSVSADTQYF.

The CDR3 reads CASSAYSGRDTGELFF. CDR3 bases: TGTGCCAGCAGCGCTTATAGCGGGAGGGACACCGGGGAGCTGTTTTTT. The V and J genes are TRBV9 and TRBJ2-2; 11 bases are shared with TRBD2. J gave up 3 bases and V 3 bases, and 4 bases lay outside the gene matches. This CDR3 contains 16 residues. Germline V gives CDR1 SGDLS, CDR2 YYNGEE.

The chain uses TRBV10-3 and TRBJ1-1; TRBD1 might be the D (5 bases). Between the trimmed V and J ends, which lost 3 bases and 3 bases, there was a span of 20 bases. This CDR3 has 17 amino acids. Germline-derived CDR1 and CDR2 are ENHRY and SYGVKD. CDR3 residues: CAISDPGGDPKDTEAFF. In nucleotides, the CDR3 is TGTGCCATCAGTGACCCAGGCGGGGACCCCAAGGACACTGAAGCTTTCTTT.

The chain joins TRBV11-3 to TRBJ1-1; the D is unclear. This CDR3 is 13 amino acids long. In germline, CDR1 is SGHNT, CDR2 YENEEA. V lost 1 base and J 6 bases, leaving 9 bases between the germline ends. The CDR3, as DNA: TGTGCCAGCAGCTTAGGGGCAGTGTCTGAAGCTTTCTTT. Translation: CASSLGAVSEAFF.

The chain carries TRBV19 and TRBJ1-1; unclear D gene. CDR3 length: 14 amino acids. Looked up from germline, CDR1 is LNHDA and CDR2 is SQIVND (reference sequence). With 7 bases removed from V and 1 base from J, the gap between germline ends came to 13 bases. The chain's CDR3 is CASKFGSGNTEAFF. The CDR3 DNA reads TGTGCCAGTAAGTTTGGCAGCGGGAACACTGAAGCTTTCTTT.

The chain combines TRBV4-2 with TRBJ2-7; 11 bases map to TRBD2. This CDR3 is built from 15 residues. The V gene's germline CDR1 is LGHNA and CDR2 YNFKEQ. The V and J ends lost 4 bases and 6 bases, in that order; junction bases with no gene match: 8. The CDR3 DNA reads as TGTGCCAGCAGCCGCCTGACTAGCGGGAAGGGCGAGCAGTACTTC. This encodes CASSRLTSGKGEQYF.

The chain carries TRBV6-5 and TRBJ2-7, with 7 bases identical to TRBD2. The CDR3 contains 13 residues. Germline V gene data show CDR1 as MNHEY and CDR2 as SVGAGI. With 0 bases clipped from V and 11 bases from J, the junction kept 7 bases outside the gene matches. The CDR3 spells CASSYSTEREKYF. The CDR3 DNA is TGTGCCAGCAGTTACTCGACTGAGCGGGAAAAGTACTTC.

J is TRBJ2-1 and V is TRBV5-6, with D tentatively TRBD1 (5 bases). V lost 1 base and J lost 8, with 13 bases in between. The germline CDR1 and CDR2 sequences are SGHDT and YYEEEE. CDR3 size: 14 residues. The CDR3 spells CASSLLTRVDEQFF. The CDR3 nucleotides read TGTGCCAGCAGCTTGCTAACCAGGGTTGATGAGCAGTTCTTC.

The CDR3 reads CASSIPAKGNIQYF. The CDR3 DNA sequence: TGTGCCAGTAGTATCCCGGCAAAGGGGAACATTCAGTACTTC. The chain is built from TRBV19 and TRBJ2-4; TRBD1 is a possible D gene (5 bases). Germline assignment: CDR1 LNHDA and CDR2 SQIVND (reference sequence). CDR3 size: 14 residues. Trimming cost V 3 bases and J 7 bases, with 13 bases left between them.

The rearrangement uses TRBV19 and TRBJ1-4; no definite D call. Per germline, CDR1 LNHDA and CDR2 SQIVND (reference sequence). V dropped 5 bases and J dropped 6 bases, with 16 bases sitting between them. This CDR3 contains 15 residues. CDR3 amino acids: CASSDPRGADEKLFF. Written as DNA, the CDR3 is TGTGCCAGTAGTGATCCAAGAGGCGCCGATGAAAAACTGTTTTTT.

The chain couples TRBV6-5 to TRBJ2-7; 10 nucleotides align to TRBD1. The germline V gene encodes CDR1 MNHEY and CDR2 SVGAGI. V trimming: 6 bases; J trimming: 4 bases; junction bases outside the gene matches: 6. CDR3 length: 14 amino acids. The CDR3 region has the DNA TGTGCCAGCAGAGCCGGGACAGGGGATTACGAGCAGTACTTC. Translating gives CASRAGTGDYEQYF.

V usage is TRBV5-6 and J usage is TRBJ2-7; 15 bases line up with TRBD2. J gave up 0 bases and V 0 bases, and 7 bases lay outside the gene matches. The CDR3 length is 19 residues. Germline CDR1 reads SGHDT; CDR2 reads YYEEEE. Here the CDR3 reads CASSLAPGLAGGPSYEQYF. In nucleotides, the CDR3 is TGTGCCAGCAGCTTGGCGCCAGGACTAGCGGGAGGGCCCTCCTACGAGCAGTACTTC. Based on the CDR3 plus reference TRBV5-6 and TRBJ2-7, the full variable domain is DAGVTQSPTHLIKTRGQQVTLRCSPKSGHDTVSWYQQALGQGPQFIFQYYEEEERQRGNFPDRFSGHQFPNYSSELNVNALLLGDSALYLCASSLAPGLAGGPSYEQYFGPGTRLTVT.

The chain joins TRBV7-9 to TRBJ2-7, with D perhaps matching TRBD2 (6 bases). The CDR3 covers 13 residues. Trimming left V 4 bases short and J 3 bases short, with 10 bases between. The germline V gene has CDR1 SEHNR and CDR2 FQNEAQ (reference sequence). The CDR3 DNA reads as TGTGCCAGCAGCTCGAAGGGAGGCTACGAGCAGTACTTC. It is translated as CASSSKGGYEQYF.

This chain's CDR3 is CASSYSLLTDTQYF. In DNA, the CDR3 is TGTGCCAGCAGTTACTCACTCCTCACAGATACGCAGTATTTT. The rearrangement links TRBV6-6 to TRBJ2-3, with D unresolved. The CDR3 is made up of 14 amino acids. Germline CDR1 MNHNY, CDR2 SVGAGI (reference sequence). V lost 0 bases to trimming and J lost 2 bases, with 6 bases between them.

The chain recombines TRBV9 with TRBJ1-6; 9 bases align to TRBD1. CDR3 length equals 15 residues. Losses at the gene ends were 0 bases for V and 10 bases for J; bases not matched to a gene: 5. The germline gives CDR1 SGDLS, CDR2 YYNGEE. The CDR3 coding sequence is TGTGCCAGCAGCGTAGACAGGGGGCTGCGATCACCCCTCCACTTT. Residues: CASSVDRGLRSPLHF.

The chain uses TRBV5-5 and TRBJ2-2; 7 bases are a match to TRBD2. Germline CDR1 is SGHKS and CDR2 is YYEKEE (reference sequence). This CDR3 spans 17 amino acids. J gave up 4 bases and V 4 bases, and 13 bases lay outside the gene matches. CDR3 sequence (DNA): TGTGCCAGCAGCACCGAGCGGCGGGAGTTCGGCACCGGGGAGCTGTTTTTT. It translates to CASSTERREFGTGELFF.

This clone has more than one count but fewer than ten. V usage is TRBV29-1 and J usage is TRBJ1-1; weak D call: TRBD1 (6 bases). CDR1 is SQVTM, CDR2 ANQGSEA, per germline. Trimming removed 6 bases from V and 4 bases from J, with 12 bases in between. The CDR3 spans 12 residues. The CDR3 spells CSVSRGTTEAFF. The CDR3 DNA reads as TGCAGCGTGTCCAGGGGTACCACTGAAGCTTTCTTT.

The CDR3 DNA sequence: TGTGCCAGCAGCGTAGACCTAGCGGGAAAAACAGATACGCAGTATTTT. Its protein is CASSVDLAGKTDTQYF. The chain links TRBV9 to TRBJ2-3; 9 bases align to TRBD2. Germline assignment: CDR1 SGDLS and CDR2 YYNGEE. After removal of 0 bases from V and 3 bases from J, the junction contained 5 bases not matched to a gene. The CDR3 is made up of 16 amino acids.

The gene calls are TRBV14 and TRBJ1-1; 8 bases fit TRBD1. The germline gives CDR1 SGHDN, CDR2 FVKESK. The ends lost 4 bases at V and 4 bases at J; junction bases unmatched: 11. CDR3 length equals 16 residues. The CDR3 sequence: CASSPPKGRGPTEAFF. The CDR3 DNA is TGTGCCAGCAGCCCACCAAAAGGCAGGGGGCCCACTGAAGCTTTCTTT.

The chain uses TRBV7-9 and TRBJ2-7, with 10 bases fitting TRBD2. With 5 bases clipped from V and 4 bases from J, the junction kept 11 bases outside the gene matches. The CDR3 totals 16 residues. Germline CDR1 is SEHNR and CDR2 is FQNEAQ (reference sequence). Written as DNA, the CDR3 is TGTGCCAGCAGCCCCTCCATAGCGGGAGGCCTTTACGAGCAGTACTTC. Protein product: CASSPSIAGGLYEQYF. Combining the CDR3 with reference TRBV7-9 and TRBJ2-7 gives the whole variable domain DTGVSQNPRHKITKRGQNVTFRCDPISEHNRLYWYRQTLGQGPEFLTYFQNEAQLEKSRLLSDRFSAERPKGSFSTLEIQRTEQGDSAMYLCASSPSIAGGLYEQYFGPGTRLTVT.

A few counts support this clone. The chain has TRBV7-9 and TRBJ1-1; 8 bases line up with TRBD1. The CDR3 extends over 14 amino acids. In germline, CDR1 is SEHNR, CDR2 FQNEAQ (reference sequence). With V trimmed by 5 bases and J by 5 bases, 7 bases remained unmatched. The CDR3 region has the DNA TGTGCCAGCAGCAAGGACAGGGTATTAACTGAAGCTTTCTTT. Amino acid sequence: CASSKDRVLTEAFF. Variable domain in full (rest from reference TRBV7-9 and TRBJ1-1): DTGVSQNPRHKITKRGQNVTFRCDPISEHNRLYWYRQTLGQGPEFLTYFQNEAQLEKSRLLSDRFSAERPKGSFSTLEIQRTEQGDSAMYLCASSKDRVLTEAFFGQGTRLTVV.

Turning to this clone: Other DNA sequences in the same sample also yield this CDR3. The chain couples TRBV6-5 to TRBJ2-7, with 14 bases that match TRBD2. CDR3 length: 15 amino acids. CDR1 is MNHEY, CDR2 SVGAGI, per germline. V gave up 6 bases and J gave up 3 bases; unmatched junction bases: 4. The CDR3 reads CASSVGTSGSYEQYF. CDR3 DNA: TGTGCCAGCAGCGTCGGGACTAGCGGGAGCTACGAGCAGTACTTC.

Only a few counts were recorded for this clone. The V gene is TRBV9, the J gene TRBJ2-2; D is perhaps TRBD2 (5 bases). Germline V lookup: CDR1 SGDLS, CDR2 YYNGEE. V was clipped by 0 bases and J by 4 bases, with 13 bases between them. This CDR3 contains 16 residues. CDR3 region: CASSVEPLAPTGELFF. The CDR3 coding sequence is TGTGCCAGCAGCGTAGAACCCCTAGCACCCACCGGGGAGCTGTTTTTT.

This clone showed up just a few times. The chain has TRBV4-1 and TRBJ1-1; 8 bases match TRBD1. CDR3 size: 16 residues. Losses at the gene ends were 4 bases for V and 0 bases for J; bases not matched to a gene: 7. CDR1 is MGHRA, CDR2 YSYEKL, per germline. The CDR3 nucleotides read TGCGCCAGCAGCCGTTTGCAGGGGGCTTTGAACACTGAAGCTTTCTTT. Residues: CASSRLQGALNTEAFF.

V usage is TRBV19 and J usage is TRBJ1-2; D call uncertain. The V end lost 4 bases, the J end lost 8 bases, and 17 bases lay between the germline ends. Germline CDR1 LNHDA, CDR2 SQIVND (reference sequence). The length of the CDR3 is 14 residues. The CDR3 loop is CASSTRSGERGYTF. CDR3 coding DNA: TGTGCCAGTAGTACCCGTTCCGGGGAGAGGGGCTACACCTTC.

The rearrangement uses TRBV5-1 and TRBJ2-5; 7 bases are shared with TRBD1. Matching the DNA end better, TRBJ2-7 makes the J call doubtful. There are 14 residues in the CDR3. From germline, CDR1 is SGHRS and CDR2 YFSETQ. The CDR3 sequence is CASSTKGAPYEQYF. The CDR3 nucleotides are TGCGCCAGCAGCACTAAGGGGGCCCCCTACGAGCAGTACTTC.

V usage is TRBV27 and J usage is TRBJ1-3; 9 bases are shared with TRBD1. The CDR3 has 15 amino acids. Germline CDR1 is MNHEY and CDR2 is SMNVEV (reference sequence). V gave up 2 bases and J gave up 2 bases; unmatched junction bases: 1. Written as DNA, the CDR3 is TGTGCCAGCAGTTTAACAGGGGGCGCTGGAAACACCATATATTTT. As protein: CASSLTGGAGNTIYF.

This rearrangement joins TRBV19 to TRBJ2-3, with TRBD2 as a possible D gene (5 bases). The CDR3 has 15 amino acids. Trimming removed 6 bases at V and 2 bases at J, with 15 bases between. Germline V gene sequence: CDR1 LNHDA, CDR2 SQIVND (reference sequence). CDR3 coding DNA: TGTGCCAGTAGCCTCCGGGGTGCTAACACAGATACGCAGTATTTT. Amino acid sequence: CASSLRGANTDTQYF.

The chain carries TRBV7-8 and TRBJ2-7, with 12 bases identical to TRBD2. Germline CDR1 is SGHVS and CDR2 is FQNEAQ. V was clipped by 5 bases and J by 5 bases; unmatched bases: 7. The CDR3 is made up of 15 amino acids. The CDR3 DNA follows: TGTGCCAGCAGCCTACTAGCGGGGGGTGATGACGAGCAGTACTTC. Translation: CASSLLAGGDDEQYF.

The chain carries TRBV5-1 and TRBJ2-1; D unresolved. The V end lost 0 bases, the J end lost 6 bases, and 7 bases lay between the germline ends. The germline V gene encodes CDR1 SGHRS and CDR2 YFSETQ. CDR3 length: 13 amino acids. DNA of the CDR3: TGCGCCAGCAGCTTGGATTCGTTCAATGAGCAGTTCTTC. Encoded protein: CASSLDSFNEQFF.

V gene TRBV5-1 combines with J gene TRBJ2-1; 9 nucleotides agree with TRBD2. The CDR3 is 18 amino acids. V trimming: 0 bases; J trimming: 3 bases; junction bases outside the gene matches: 10. Germline CDR1 and CDR2: SGHRS and YFSETQ. The CDR3 DNA reads as TGCGCCAGCAGCTTGGGAAGGGTAGCGGGGGCGGGCTACAATGAGCAGTTCTTC. This codes for CASSLGRVAGAGYNEQFF. Together with reference TRBV5-1 and TRBJ2-1, the CDR3 gives the full variable domain: KAGVTQTPRYLIKTRGQQVTLSCSPISGHRSVSWYQQTPGQGLQFLFEYFSETQRNKGNFPGRFSGRQFSNSRSEMNVSTLELGDSALYLCASSLGRVAGAGYNEQFFGPGTRLTVL.